The entry that follows covers one T cell receptor beta chain sequence. Its antigen is not known. Reverse transcription of about 0.5 to 1 ug RNA was carried out with random hexamers. The immunoSEQ assay covered 54 Vbeta and 13 Jbeta segments for CDR3. TCRdb redid the calling of the immunoSEQ multiplex PCR reads with MiXCR, one entry per CDR3 protein. The data contain under 200,000 distinct CDR3 sequences, roughly nine tenths of them singletons. The sample originates from a study of CD8 T cells in Susac syndrome. Study-level information: Active disease was present in roughly six of the sequenced Susac syndrome patients, whereas roughly 8 of them were in remission. Blood was drawn from Susac syndrome patients while they were therapy-naive, on corticosteroids, or on intravenous immunoglobulin alone.

Regarding the study as a whole: When the CD4+ T cell repertoires of patients with Susac syndrome were examined, they did not show any clonal expansion.

This TCR was sampled from a human donor with Susac syndrome. What was sequenced was CD4+ T cells from PBMCs.

The CDR3 region has the DNA TGTGCCAGCAGCCGACAAGGCTCCGAGCAGTACTTC. Encoded protein: CASSRQGSEQYF. The chain is built from TRBV5-4 and TRBJ2-7; no clear D. There are 12 residues in the CDR3. CDR1 is SGHNT, CDR2 YYREEE, per germline (reference sequence). V was pared by 4 bases and J by 6 bases, with 11 bases between.